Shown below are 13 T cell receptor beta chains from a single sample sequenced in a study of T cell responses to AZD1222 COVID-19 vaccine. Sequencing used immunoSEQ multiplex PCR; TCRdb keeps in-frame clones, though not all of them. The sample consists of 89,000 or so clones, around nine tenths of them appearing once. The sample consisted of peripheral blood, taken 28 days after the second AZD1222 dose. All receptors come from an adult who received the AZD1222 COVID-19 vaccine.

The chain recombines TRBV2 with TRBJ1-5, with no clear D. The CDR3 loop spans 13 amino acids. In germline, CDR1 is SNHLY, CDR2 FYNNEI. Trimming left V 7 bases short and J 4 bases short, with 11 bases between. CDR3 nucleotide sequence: TGTGCCAGCAAGGGTTTCACTAATCAGCCCCAGCATTTT. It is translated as CASKGFTNQPQHF.

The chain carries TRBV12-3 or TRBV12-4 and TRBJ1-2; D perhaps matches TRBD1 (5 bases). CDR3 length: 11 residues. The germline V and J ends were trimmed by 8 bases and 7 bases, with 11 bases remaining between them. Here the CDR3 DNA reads TGTGCCAGCTCTTCAGGGCCTGGCTACACCTTC. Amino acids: CASSSGPGYTF.

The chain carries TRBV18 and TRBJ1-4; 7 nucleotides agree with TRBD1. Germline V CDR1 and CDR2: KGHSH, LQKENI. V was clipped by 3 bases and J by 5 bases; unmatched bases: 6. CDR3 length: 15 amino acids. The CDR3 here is CASSPVVTGNEKLFF. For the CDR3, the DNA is TGTGCCAGCTCACCTGTGGTGACAGGGAATGAAAAACTGTTTTTT. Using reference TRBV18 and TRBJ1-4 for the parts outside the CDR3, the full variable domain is NAGVMQNPRHLVRRRGQEARLRCSPMKGHSHVYWYRQLPEEGLKFMVYLQKENIIDESGMPKERFSAEFPKEGPSILRIQQVVRGDSAAYFCASSPVVTGNEKLFFGSGTQLSVL.

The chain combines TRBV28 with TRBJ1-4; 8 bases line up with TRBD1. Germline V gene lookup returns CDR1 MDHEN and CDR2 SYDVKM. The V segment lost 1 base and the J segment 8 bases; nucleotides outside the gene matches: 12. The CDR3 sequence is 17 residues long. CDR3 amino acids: CASSLFGGQDLGEKLFF. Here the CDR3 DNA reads TGTGCCAGCAGTTTATTTGGGGGACAGGATTTAGGGGAAAAACTGTTTTTT. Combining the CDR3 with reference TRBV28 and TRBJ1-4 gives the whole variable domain DVKVTQSSRYLVKRTGEKVFLECVQDMDHENMFWYRQDPGLGLRLIYFSYDVKMKEKGDIPEGYSVSREKKERFSLILESASTNQTSMYLCASSLFGGQDLGEKLFFGSGTQLSVL.

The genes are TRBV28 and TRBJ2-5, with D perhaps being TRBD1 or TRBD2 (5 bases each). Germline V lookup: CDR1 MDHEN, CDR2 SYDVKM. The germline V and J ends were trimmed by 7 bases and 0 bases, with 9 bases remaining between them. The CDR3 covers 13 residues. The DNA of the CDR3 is TGTGCCAGCACCTGGGGGAACCAAGAGACCCAGTACTTC. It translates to CASTWGNQETQYF. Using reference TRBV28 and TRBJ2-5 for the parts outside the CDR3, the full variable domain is DVKVTQSSRYLVKRTGEKVFLECVQDMDHENMFWYRQDPGLGLRLIYFSYDVKMKEKGDIPEGYSVSREKKERFSLILESASTNQTSMYLCASTWGNQETQYFGPGTRLLVL.

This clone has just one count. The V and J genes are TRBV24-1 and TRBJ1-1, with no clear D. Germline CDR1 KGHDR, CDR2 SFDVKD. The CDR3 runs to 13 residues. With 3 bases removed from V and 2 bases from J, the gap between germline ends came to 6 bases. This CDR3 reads CATSDPPNTEAFF. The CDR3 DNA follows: TGTGCCACCAGTGATCCTCCAAACACTGAAGCTTTCTTT.

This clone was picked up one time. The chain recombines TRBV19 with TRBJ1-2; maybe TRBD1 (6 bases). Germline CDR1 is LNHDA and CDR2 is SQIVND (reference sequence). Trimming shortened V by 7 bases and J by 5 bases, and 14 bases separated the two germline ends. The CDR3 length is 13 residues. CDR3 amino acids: CASTIGQLYGYTF. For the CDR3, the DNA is TGTGCCAGTACCATTGGACAGTTGTATGGCTACACCTTC.

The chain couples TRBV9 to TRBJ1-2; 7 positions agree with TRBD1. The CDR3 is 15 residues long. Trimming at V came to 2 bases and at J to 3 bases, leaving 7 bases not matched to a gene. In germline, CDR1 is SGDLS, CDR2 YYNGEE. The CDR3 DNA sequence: TGTGCCAGCAGCGTCGGAACAGGGGACTACTATGGCTACACCTTC. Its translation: CASSVGTGDYYGYTF.

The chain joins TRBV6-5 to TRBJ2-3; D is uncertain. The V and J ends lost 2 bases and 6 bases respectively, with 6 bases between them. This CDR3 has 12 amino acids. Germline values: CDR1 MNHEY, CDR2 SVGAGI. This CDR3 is CASSYGLDTQYF. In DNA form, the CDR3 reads TGTGCCAGCAGTTACGGGCTGGATACGCAGTATTTT.

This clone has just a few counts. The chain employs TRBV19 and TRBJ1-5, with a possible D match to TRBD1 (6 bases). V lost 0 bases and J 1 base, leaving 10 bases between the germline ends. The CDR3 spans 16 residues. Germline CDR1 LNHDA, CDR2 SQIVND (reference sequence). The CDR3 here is CASSIEGGWSNQPQHF. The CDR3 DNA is TGTGCCAGTAGTATAGAAGGGGGATGGAGCAATCAGCCCCAGCATTTT.

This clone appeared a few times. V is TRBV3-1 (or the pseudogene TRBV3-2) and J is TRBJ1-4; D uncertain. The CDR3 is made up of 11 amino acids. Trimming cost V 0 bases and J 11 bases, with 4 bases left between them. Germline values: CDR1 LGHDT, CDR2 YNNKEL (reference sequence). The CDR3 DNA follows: TGTGCCAGCAGCCAAGATTGGAAACTGTTTTTT. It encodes CASSQDWKLFF.

The CDR3 bases are TGTGCCAGCAGCTTGGGAGGGGGCGATCAGCCCCAGCATTTT. This codes for CASSLGGGDQPQHF. The gene calls are TRBV5-8 and TRBJ1-5, with 7 bases lining up with TRBD1. This CDR3 is 14 amino acids long. The V segment lost 0 bases and the J segment 5 bases; nucleotides outside the gene matches: 2. Germline CDR1 reads SGHTS; CDR2 reads YDEGEE.

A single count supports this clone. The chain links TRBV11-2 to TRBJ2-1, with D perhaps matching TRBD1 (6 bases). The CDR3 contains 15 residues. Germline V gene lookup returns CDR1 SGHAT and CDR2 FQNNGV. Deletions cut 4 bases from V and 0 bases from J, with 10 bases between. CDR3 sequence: CASSSRGGSYNEQFF. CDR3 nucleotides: TGTGCCAGCAGCTCACGAGGGGGCTCCTACAATGAGCAGTTCTTC. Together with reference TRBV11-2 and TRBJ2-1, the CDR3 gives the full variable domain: EAGVAQSPRYKIIEKRQSVAFWCNPISGHATLYWYQQILGQGPKLLIQFQNNGVVDDSQLPKDRFSAERLKGVDSTLKIQPAKLEDSAVYLCASSSRGGSYNEQFFGPGTRLTVL.